This T cell receptor (beta chain) was recovered during a study of blood T cell repertoires in COVID-19. The wider study: Some COVID-19 samples were acute and others convalescent; all came from the United States, Italy and Spain. PBMCs, B-cell-depleted T cells, or T cells were the source of the cDNA or gDNA that made up the material.

This clone has only one observation. Germline loops: CDR1 SGHAT, CDR2 FQNNGV. The CDR3 covers 13 residues. Trimming shortened V by 3 bases and J by 4 bases, and 10 bases separated the two germline ends. Original processing methods: Amplification with reference gene primers provided the estimates of nucleated cell counts. Clones were sequenced by immunoSEQ multiplex PCR, and TCRdb holds only the in-frame ones, with some missing. V and J calls and clone size are as listed in that table; D and trimming were resolved from the DNA. The repertoire holds approximately 200,000 clones, with roughly 85% as singletons.

The J gene is TRBJ2-7, the V gene TRBV11-2; TRBD2 might be the D (6 bases). Sequencing was done on a sample of PBMCs or T cells enriched from blood (not recorded which). This sequence was found in a man aged 40-49 years who had recovered from COVID-19. CDR3 DNA sequence: TGTGCCAGCAGCTTTTTCGGGAGTTACGAGCAGTACTTC. This gives the protein CASSFFGSYEQYF.